This paragraph reports one T cell receptor (beta chain). The antigen is not known. Template for every sorted-subset replicate PCR totaled approximately 0.2 ug DNA, 25,000 to 30,000 T cell genomes. In the source study's methods: Junction-only sequences without quality scores were provided by ImmunoSEQ, so filtering was different. Only in-frame clones appear in the TCRdb table, and some are missing; sequencing was by immunoSEQ multiplex PCR. The V and J calls and clone size are taken from that table; D and trimming were inferred from the DNA. The repertoire holds roughly 640,000 clones, with over 65% as singletons. J gave up 3 bases and V 0 bases, and 6 bases lay outside the gene matches. Looked up from germline, CDR1 is SGDLS and CDR2 is YYNGEE. CDR3 length: 17 amino acids. This sample is drawn from a study of shared clonotypes between healthy human individuals. Broader study findings: Rarefaction gave evidence that sorted-subset sequencing remained incomplete despite large depth.

Sequenced: memory CD4+ T cells sorted from blood. Subset of the sample: CD45RA-negative fraction. The rearrangement joins TRBV9 to TRBJ2-1, with 10 nucleotides matching TRBD2. This sequence originates from a woman aged 30 to 39 in good health. The CDR3 sequence: CASSVGPASGSYNEQFF. CDR3 coding DNA: TGTGCCAGCAGCGTAGGTCCGGCTAGCGGGAGCTACAATGAGCAGTTCTTC.